This TCR beta chain comes out of a study of T cells in tumors after PD-1 blockade. Turning to the study itself: Patients had no prior checkpoint blockade, systemic immunosuppressants, or anti-cancer therapy within 4 weeks.

TCRdb's copy holds only in-frame clones and misses some; the assay was immunoSEQ multiplex PCR. The table lists around 60,000 clones, around four fifths of them singletons. The CDR3 is 14 residues long. Germline V gene data show CDR1 as MNHEY and CDR2 as SVGEGT. V was pared by 4 bases and J by 7 bases, with 13 bases between. This sequence originates from a human donor with basal cell carcinoma. The starting material was PBMCs, obtained before anti-PD-1 treatment. This chain links TRBV6-2 or TRBV6-3 with TRBJ2-2, with D uncertain. The CDR3 nucleotides are TGTGCCAGCAGTTCGTTAAGAAGTTACGGGGAGCTGTTTTTT. Translation: CASSSLRSYGELFF.